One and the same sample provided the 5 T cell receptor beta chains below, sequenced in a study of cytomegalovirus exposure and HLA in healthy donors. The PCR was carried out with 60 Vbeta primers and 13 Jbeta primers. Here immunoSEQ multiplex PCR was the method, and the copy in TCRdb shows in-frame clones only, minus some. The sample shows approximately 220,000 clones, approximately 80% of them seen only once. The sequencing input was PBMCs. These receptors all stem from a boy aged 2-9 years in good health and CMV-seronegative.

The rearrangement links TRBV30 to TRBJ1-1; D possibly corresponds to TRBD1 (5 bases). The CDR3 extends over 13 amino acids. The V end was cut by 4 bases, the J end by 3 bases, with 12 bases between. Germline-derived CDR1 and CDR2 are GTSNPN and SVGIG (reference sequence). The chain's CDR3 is CAWTPPGDTEAFF. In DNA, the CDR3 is TGTGCCTGGACCCCGCCGGGGGACACTGAAGCTTTCTTT.

CDR3 protein: CASSAHRGLHTEAFF. The CDR3 DNA reads TGTGCCAGCAGTGCTCACAGGGGGCTTCATACTGAAGCTTTCTTT. The rearrangement joins TRBV6-5 to TRBJ1-1; 9 bases line up with TRBD1. CDR3 size: 15 residues. Per germline, CDR1 MNHEY and CDR2 SVGAGI. Germline trimming cut 5 bases from V and 5 bases from J; bases unmatched to any gene: 9.

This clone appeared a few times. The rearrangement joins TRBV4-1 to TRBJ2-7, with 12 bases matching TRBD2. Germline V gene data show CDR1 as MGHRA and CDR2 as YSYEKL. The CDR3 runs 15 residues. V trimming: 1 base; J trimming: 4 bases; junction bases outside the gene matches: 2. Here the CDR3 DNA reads TGCGCCAGCAGCCAAGGGACTAGCGGGACATACGAGCAGTACTTC. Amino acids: CASSQGTSGTYEQYF.

The CDR3 DNA sequence: TGTGCTAGTGGTTTGGGTCGGCAGGGTGGGCCCCAGCATTTT. Amino acids: CASGLGRQGGPQHF. This chain uses TRBV12-5 with TRBJ1-5; TRBD1 is a possible D gene (5 bases). The germline V gene encodes CDR1 LGHNT and CDR2 FRNRAP. The CDR3 covers 14 residues. The ends were cut back, 1 base at V and 9 bases at J, with 13 bases in the middle.

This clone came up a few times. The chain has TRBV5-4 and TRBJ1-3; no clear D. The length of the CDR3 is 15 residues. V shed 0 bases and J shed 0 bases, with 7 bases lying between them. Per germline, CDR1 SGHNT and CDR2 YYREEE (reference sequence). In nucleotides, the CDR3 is TGTGCCAGCAGCTTGGACAGTTACTCTGGAAACACCATATATTTT. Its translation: CASSLDSYSGNTIYF.